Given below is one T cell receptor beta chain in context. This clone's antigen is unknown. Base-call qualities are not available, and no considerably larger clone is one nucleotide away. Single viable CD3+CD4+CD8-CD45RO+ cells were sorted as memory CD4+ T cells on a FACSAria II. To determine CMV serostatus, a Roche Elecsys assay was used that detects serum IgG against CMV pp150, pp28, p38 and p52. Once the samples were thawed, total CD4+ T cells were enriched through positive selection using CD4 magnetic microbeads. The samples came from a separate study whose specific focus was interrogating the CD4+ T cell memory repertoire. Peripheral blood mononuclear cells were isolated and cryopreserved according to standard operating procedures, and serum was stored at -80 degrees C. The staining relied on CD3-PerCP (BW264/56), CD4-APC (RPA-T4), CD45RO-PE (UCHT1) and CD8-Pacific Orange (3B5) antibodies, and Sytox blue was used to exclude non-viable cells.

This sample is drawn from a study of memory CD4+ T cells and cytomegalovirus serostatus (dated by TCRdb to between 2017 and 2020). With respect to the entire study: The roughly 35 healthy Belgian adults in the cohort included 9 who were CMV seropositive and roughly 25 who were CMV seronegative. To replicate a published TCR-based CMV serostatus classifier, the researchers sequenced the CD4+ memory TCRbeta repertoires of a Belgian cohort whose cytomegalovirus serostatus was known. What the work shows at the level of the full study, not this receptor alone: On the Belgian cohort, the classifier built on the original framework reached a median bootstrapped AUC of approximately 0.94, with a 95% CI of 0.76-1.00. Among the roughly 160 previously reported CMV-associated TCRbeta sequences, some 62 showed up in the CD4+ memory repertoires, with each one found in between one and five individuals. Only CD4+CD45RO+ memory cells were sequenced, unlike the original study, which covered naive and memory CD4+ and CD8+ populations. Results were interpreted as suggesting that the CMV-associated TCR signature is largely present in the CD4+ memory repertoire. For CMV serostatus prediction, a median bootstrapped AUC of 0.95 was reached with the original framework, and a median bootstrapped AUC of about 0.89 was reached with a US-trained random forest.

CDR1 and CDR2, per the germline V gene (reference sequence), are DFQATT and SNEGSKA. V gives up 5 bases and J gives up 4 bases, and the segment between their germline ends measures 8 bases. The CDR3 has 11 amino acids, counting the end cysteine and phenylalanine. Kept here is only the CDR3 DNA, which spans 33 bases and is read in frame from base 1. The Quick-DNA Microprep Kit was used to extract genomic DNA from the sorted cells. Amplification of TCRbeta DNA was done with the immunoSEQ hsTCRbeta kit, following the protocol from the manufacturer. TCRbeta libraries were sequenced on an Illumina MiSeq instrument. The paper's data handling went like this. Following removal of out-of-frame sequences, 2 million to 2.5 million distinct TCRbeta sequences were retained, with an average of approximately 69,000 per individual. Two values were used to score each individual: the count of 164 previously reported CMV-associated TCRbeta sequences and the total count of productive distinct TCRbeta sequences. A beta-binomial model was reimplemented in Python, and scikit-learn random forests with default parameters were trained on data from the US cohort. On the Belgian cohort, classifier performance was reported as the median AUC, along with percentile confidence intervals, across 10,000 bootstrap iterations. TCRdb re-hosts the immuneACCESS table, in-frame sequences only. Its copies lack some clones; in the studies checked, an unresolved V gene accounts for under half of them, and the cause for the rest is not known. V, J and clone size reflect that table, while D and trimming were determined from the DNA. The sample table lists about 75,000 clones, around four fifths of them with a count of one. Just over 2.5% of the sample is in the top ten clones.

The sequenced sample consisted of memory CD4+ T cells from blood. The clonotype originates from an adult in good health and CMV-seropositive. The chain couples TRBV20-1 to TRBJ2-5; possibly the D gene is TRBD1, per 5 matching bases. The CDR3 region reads CSASGLETQYF. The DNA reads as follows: TGCAGTGCTTCAGGGTTAGAGACCCAGTACTTC.